This is a list of T cell receptor beta chains from one sample in a study of blood T cell repertoires in COVID-19. The repertoire was sequenced with immunoSEQ multiplex PCR; TCRdb's copy has only in-frame clones and lacks some. The sample comprises roughly 230,000 clones, roughly 85% of which are singletons, and around 5.5% rests with the top ten. Sequenced: peripheral blood. The receptors originated from a man over 45 with COVID-19, enrolled during active disease. CDR3s include the opening cysteine and the closing phenylalanine or tryptophan. D genes are given only for firm matches. Size tells how often a clone was seen (once, few, many) or the class of an expanded clone, and some rows leave it out.

TRBV28	.	TRBJ1-2	.	13	TGTGCCACGGGGACACAGGGTTTCTATGGCTACACCTTC	CATGTQGFYGYTF
TRBV4-1	.	TRBJ2-2	TRBD2	18	TGCGCCAGCAGCCAAGATAGAGGGACTAGCGAGAATACCGGGGAGCTGTTTTTT	CASSQDRGTSENTGELFF
TRBV5-1	.	TRBJ2-5	TRBD1	15	TGCGCCAGCAGCTTGGGGGCAGGGGGTGCAGAGACCCAGTACTTC	CASSLGAGGAETQYF
TRBV29-1	.	TRBJ2-1	.	11	TGCAGCGTTATGCCCGGGAATGAGCAGTTCTTC	CSVMPGNEQFF
TRBV14	.	TRBJ2-7	TRBD1	14	TGTGCCAGCAGCACCCCGGGACAGGTCCACGAGCAGTACTTC	CASSTPGQVHEQYF
TRBV14	.	TRBJ1-1	.	14	TGTGCCAGCAGCCAAGAGAGAGGGCAGACTGAAGCTTTCTTT	CASSQERGQTEAFF
TRBV28	.	TRBJ1-4	TRBD1	16	TGTGCCAGCAGTCCCGCGGGACAGGCAACTAATGAAAAACTGTTTTTT	CASSPAGQATNEKLFF
TRBV6-5	.	TRBJ2-7	TRBD1	15	TGTGCCAGCAGTTCAAAGACAGGGGCGACCTACGAGCAGTACTTC	CASSSKTGATYEQYF
TRBV15	once	TRBJ1-6	.	15	TGTGCCACCAGCAGAGATCCAGGGGACAATTCACCCCTCCACTTT	CATSRDPGDNSPLHF
TRBV6-4	few	TRBJ2-2	.	15	TGTGCCAGCAGTGACTCGCTTGACTTCACCGGGGAGCTGTTTTTT	CASSDSLDFTGELFF
TRBV18	.	TRBJ2-7	.	12	TGTGCCAGCTCATCAGACAGCTACGAGCAGTACTTC	CASSSDSYEQYF
TRBV6-5	.	TRBJ2-1	TRBD1	14	TGTGCCAGCAGTTCGGGACAGGATCCCAATGAGCAGTTCTTC	CASSSGQDPNEQFF
TRBV3-1/TRBV3-2	.	TRBJ2-3	TRBD2	17	TGTGCCAGCAGGCAGAAGGCTAGCGGCCTCAGCACAGATACGCAGTATTTT	CASRQKASGLSTDTQYF